This entry lists 26 T cell receptor beta chains sequenced from one sample in a study of identical twins. TCRdb reprocessed the 5' RACE reads with MiXCR, giving one entry per CDR3 protein. This sample carries nearly 900,000 distinct CDR3 sequences, around 12% of them seen once, and the ten largest clones take about 1.5%. The same data also went into a second study, on yellow fever vaccine responses in identical twins.

Material for sequencing was PBMCs. The receptors here all came from a woman aged 18-29 years in good health.

The table lists this clonotype with many counts. The chain recombines TRBV5-6 with TRBJ2-1, with TRBD2 identical over 7 bases. Germline assignment: CDR1 SGHDT and CDR2 YYEEEE. The CDR3 is 13 amino acids. Trimming cost V 4 bases and J 7 bases; bases outside gene matches: 5. CDR3 region: CASSPGLDNEQFF. Written as DNA, the CDR3 is TGTGCCAGCAGCCCTGGACTAGATAATGAGCAGTTCTTC.

This clonotype was detected only a few times. The chain couples TRBV29-1 to TRBJ1-4; D is uncertain. V gave up 7 bases and J gave up 0 bases, with 12 bases separating them. The CDR3 length is 14 residues. CDR1 SQVTM and CDR2 ANQGSEA come from the germline V gene. The CDR3 nucleotides read TGCAGCGCCGCCTCAATGACAACTAATGAAAAACTGTTTTTT. It translates to CSAASMTTNEKLFF.

In its sample, this clonotype was seen many times. The gene calls are TRBV7-9 and TRBJ2-7; 8 nucleotides match TRBD1. Unmatched junction bases numbered 4, after V lost 4 bases and J lost 5 bases. Germline lookup yields CDR1 SEHNR and CDR2 FQNEAQ (reference sequence). CDR3 length equals 13 residues. In DNA form, the CDR3 reads TGTGCCAGCAGCTCGGACAGGGACCACGAGCAGTACGTC. Translated: CASSSDRDHEQYV.

This sequence joins TRBV7-6 and TRBJ2-5, with 7 bases aligning to TRBD1. The germline V gene encodes CDR1 SGHVS and CDR2 FNYEAQ. The V and J ends lost 0 bases and 1 base, in that order; junction bases with no gene match: 2. The CDR3 covers 15 residues. The CDR3: CASSLAGTVQETQYF. The CDR3 DNA reads as TGTGCCAGCAGCTTAGCCGGGACAGTCCAAGAGACCCAGTACTTC.

Regarding this clonotype: The junction and the germline gene differ at one end; a read error may be behind it. The gene calls are TRBV27 and TRBJ2-2; D possibly corresponds to TRBD1 (6 bases). CDR1 is MNHEY and CDR2 is SMNVEV in the germline V gene (reference sequence). The CDR3 covers 15 residues. CDR3 loop: CAGSSAGANTGELFF. In DNA form, the CDR3 reads TGTGCCGGCAGTTCGGCAGGGGCTAACACCGGGGAGCTGTTTTTT.

The sample holds a few counts of this clonotype. The chain carries TRBV7-9 and TRBJ2-7; 9 positions agree with TRBD2. Germline loops: CDR1 SEHNR, CDR2 FQNEAQ (reference sequence). The length of the CDR3 is 13 residues. Trimming cost V 5 bases and J 10 bases; bases outside gene matches: 9. Here the CDR3 DNA reads TGTGCCAGCAGCGTGATGACCGGGACTAGCCAGTACTTC. This encodes CASSVMTGTSQYF.

The V and J genes are TRBV3-1 and TRBJ2-4, with a weak D call TRBD1 (7 bases). Germline-derived CDR1 and CDR2 are LGHDT and YNNKEL (reference sequence). Between the trimmed V and J ends, which lost 10 bases and 9 bases, there was a span of 37 bases. This CDR3 has 19 amino acids. The CDR3 DNA sequence: TGTGCCACCTCCCAGCAGGTGGAGGCAGGGGGACTGTTCTTGAGCATTCAGTACTTC. It translates to CATSQQVEAGGLFLSIQYF.

This clonotype was picked up a small number of times. The V call is TRBV9, the J call TRBJ2-1; 14 nucleotides align to TRBD2. Germline V lookup: CDR1 SGDLS, CDR2 YYNGEE. The CDR3 has 16 residues. Unmatched junction bases numbered 5, after V lost 3 bases and J lost 6 bases. The CDR3 bases are TGTGCCAGCAGCGCCCCGGGACTAGCGGGAGCCAATGAGCAGTTCTTC. This gives the protein CASSAPGLAGANEQFF.

This clonotype has more than one count but fewer than ten. This chain joins TRBV7-9 and TRBJ1-1; D is uncertain. The CDR3 loop spans 12 amino acids. Looked up from germline, CDR1 is SEHNR and CDR2 is FQNEAQ (reference sequence). V lost 8 bases to trimming and J lost 3 bases, with 10 bases between them. The CDR3 bases are TGTGCCAGCTCGGGTAGGGACACTGAAGCTTTCTTT. This sequence encodes CASSGRDTEAFF.

The V and J genes are TRBV2 and TRBJ1-4; D is undetermined. Trimming left V 7 bases short and J 8 bases short, with 20 bases between. This CDR3 contains 15 residues. Germline V gives CDR1 SNHLY, CDR2 FYNNEI. The CDR3 DNA sequence: TGTGCCAGCACATCCCTAGCCCCCGTTGGGGAAAAACTGTTTTTT. It translates to CASTSLAPVGEKLFF.

The V gene is TRBV5-6, the J gene TRBJ2-7; D is unclear. Deletions cut 1 base from V and 6 bases from J, with 26 bases between. The length of the CDR3 is 18 residues. Germline lookup yields CDR1 SGHDT and CDR2 YYEEEE. The CDR3 sequence: CASSLFGSGSRGIREQYF. CDR3 bases: TGTGCCAGCAGCTTGTTTGGTTCCGGTTCCCGTGGGATACGCGAGCAGTACTTC.

This clonotype was seen many times. The rearrangement joins TRBV5-1 to TRBJ2-7, with 10 bases matching TRBD2. The CDR3 is made up of 15 amino acids. With 4 bases clipped from V and 1 base from J, the junction kept 5 bases outside the gene matches. The germline CDR1 and CDR2 sequences are SGHRS and YFSETQ. The chain's CDR3 is CASSPLAGESYEQYF. The CDR3 DNA reads TGCGCCAGCAGCCCTCTAGCGGGAGAATCCTACGAGCAGTACTTC.

The J gene is TRBJ2-3, the V gene TRBV11-2; a weak D match, TRBD2 (6 bases). CDR1 SGHAT and CDR2 FQNNGV come from the germline V gene. The V end was cut by 7 bases, the J end by 3 bases, with 17 bases between. CDR3 length equals 15 residues. The DNA for the CDR3 is TGTGCCAGCAAGGTCCCCGGGACTTTTACAGATACGCAGTATTTT. It is translated as CASKVPGTFTDTQYF.

This chain uses TRBV12-3 or TRBV12-4 with TRBJ2-2, with D perhaps matching TRBD1 (5 bases). V was shortened by 10 bases and J by 2 bases, with 17 bases between the two germline ends. The CDR3 loop spans 15 amino acids. Here the CDR3 reads CATSPRGGNTGELFF. The CDR3 DNA sequence: TGTGCCACCTCCCCTAGGGGCGGTAACACCGGGGAGCTGTTTTTT.

In this sample, this clonotype turned up a few times. The chain combines TRBV25-1 with TRBJ2-3; 8 nucleotides line up with TRBD1. The germline V gene has CDR1 MGHDK and CDR2 SYGVNS. The CDR3 is 16 amino acids. Trimming at V came to 8 bases and at J to 2 bases, leaving 12 bases not matched to a gene. The CDR3 region is CASDNPGQGFTDTQYF. In nucleotides, the CDR3 is TGTGCCAGCGACAACCCCGGACAGGGCTTCACAGATACGCAGTATTTT.

There are many counts of this clonotype. A read error may account for a junction end that differs from germline. This chain joins TRBV5-1 and TRBJ1-3; no reliable D call. CDR3 size: 14 residues. Germline V CDR1 and CDR2: SGHRS, YFSETQ. The chain's CDR3 is CASSLSGSGNTIYF. The DNA of the CDR3 is TGTGCCAGCAGCTTATCCGGCTCTGGAAACACCATATATTTT.

The chain has TRBV19 and TRBJ2-2; D not resolved. Per germline, CDR1 LNHDA and CDR2 SQIVND (reference sequence). This CDR3 has 15 residues. V was cut by 2 bases and J by 6 bases, with 13 bases left in between. The CDR3 region has the DNA TGTGCCAGTAGTATAAGCAGGCCGTACTCCGGGGAGCTGTTTTTT. As protein: CASSISRPYSGELFF.

The chain couples TRBV3-1 to TRBJ2-1; 14 positions match TRBD2. From germline, CDR1 is LGHDT and CDR2 YNNKEL (reference sequence). V was pared by 1 base and J by 0 bases, with 5 bases of the junction left unmatched. CDR3 size: 19 residues. The CDR3 protein is CASSQGTSGRRGSYNEQFF. CDR3 bases: TGTGCCAGCAGCCAAGGGACTAGCGGGAGGAGGGGCTCCTACAATGAGCAGTTCTTC.

This clonotype was seen at least ten times. This rearrangement joins TRBV5-1 to TRBJ2-1; 10 bases fit TRBD2. Germline CDR1 is SGHRS and CDR2 is YFSETQ. CDR3 size: 16 residues. J gave up 1 base and V 1 base, and 2 bases lay outside the gene matches. CDR3 loop: CASSLLGLASYNEQFF. For the CDR3, the DNA is TGCGCCAGCAGCTTGTTGGGACTAGCGTCCTACAATGAGCAGTTCTTC.

The V call is TRBV7-6, the J call TRBJ2-7; a possible D gene is TRBD1 (5 bases). V dropped 3 bases and J dropped 1 base, with 16 bases sitting between them. The CDR3 runs to 16 residues. Germline CDR1 reads SGHVS; CDR2 reads FNYEAQ. The CDR3 loop reads CASSLGQGSGSYEQYF. The CDR3 DNA sequence: TGTGCCAGCAGCTTGGGGCAGGGATCGGGTTCCTACGAGCAGTACTTC.

This clonotype was recorded a few times. This chain links TRBV7-9 with TRBJ1-2, with a weak D call TRBD1 (5 bases). The length of the CDR3 is 13 residues. Germline V lookup: CDR1 SEHNR, CDR2 FQNEAQ (reference sequence). V was shortened by 5 bases and J by 6 bases, with 13 bases between the two germline ends. CDR3 sequence: CASSVRGENGYTF. DNA of the CDR3: TGTGCCAGCAGCGTTCGAGGGGAGAATGGCTACACCTTC. The entire variable domain, with the rest obtained from reference TRBV7-9 and TRBJ1-2, is as follows: DTGVSQNPRHKITKRGQNVTFRCDPISEHNRLYWYRQTLGQGPEFLTYFQNEAQLEKSRLLSDRFSAERPKGSFSTLEIQRTEQGDSAMYLCASSVRGENGYTFGSGTRLTVV.

This clonotype was counted only a few times. V gene TRBV7-6 combines with J gene TRBJ2-5; D unresolved. This CDR3 has 14 amino acids. V lost 3 bases to trimming and J lost 2 bases, with 10 bases between them. Germline lookup yields CDR1 SGHVS and CDR2 FNYEAQ. The CDR3 reads CASSFDGRQETQYF. The CDR3 nucleotides read TGTGCCAGCAGCTTTGATGGTAGGCAAGAGACCCAGTACTTC.

This clonotype occurred many times. The chain joins TRBV28 to TRBJ2-7; TRBD2 is a possible D gene (5 bases). CDR1 is MDHEN and CDR2 is SYDVKM in the germline V gene. Trimming took off 7 bases at V and 3 bases at J, with 19 bases between the two ends. The CDR3 is 15 amino acids. In DNA, the CDR3 is TGTGCCAGCACCACCGGACTCCAAGATTTCTACGAGCAGTACTTC. Protein sequence: CASTTGLQDFYEQYF.

This clonotype turned up a few times. One end of the junction is discordant with germline, which a read error may explain. This sequence joins TRBV6-1 and TRBJ2-2; D unclear. This CDR3 comprises 16 residues. The germline V gene has CDR1 MNHNS and CDR2 SASEGT. The CDR3 DNA follows: TGTGCCAGCAGCCTTCACTCCGTGTGGAACGCCGGGGAGCTGTTTTTT. It encodes CASSLHSVWNAGELFF.

The chain uses TRBV16 and TRBJ2-1; D is ambiguous. Trimming left V 4 bases short and J 6 bases short, with 7 bases between. CDR3 length equals 12 residues. CDR1 and CDR2 (germline): KGHSY, FQNENV. CDR3 nucleotide sequence: TGTGCCAGCAGCCCCTTCTTCAATGAGCAGTTCTTC. It codes for CASSPFFNEQFF.

V is TRBV20-1 and J is TRBJ2-7; the D gene is possibly TRBD2 (5 bases). Germline CDR1 DFQATT, CDR2 SNEGSKA (reference sequence). Trimming shortened V by 3 bases and J by 0 bases, and 6 bases separated the two germline ends. The CDR3 runs to 12 residues. For the CDR3, the DNA is TGCAGTGCTAGGGGGAGCTCCTACGAGCAGTACGTC. Amino acids: CSARGSSYEQYV.